This passage covers 9 T cell receptor beta chains from one sample sequenced in a study of shared clonotypes between healthy human individuals. Here immunoSEQ multiplex PCR was the method, and the copy in TCRdb shows in-frame clones only, minus some. Here the sample spans around 95,000 clones, about half being singletons. Material: PBMCs. Receptors were obtained from a middle-aged woman in good health. Some clones in this sample may be carry-over from other donors' samples.

This clone was seen ten or more times. The CDR3 loop reads CAILRTGHRTDTQYF. CDR3 DNA: TGTGCCATCCTTAGGACAGGCCACCGCACAGATACGCAGTATTTT. The chain recombines TRBV21-1 with TRBJ2-3; TRBD1, as called in the table, went unchecked against the DNA. TRBV21-1 has pseudogene status. This CDR3 is built from 15 residues.

J is TRBJ1-2 and V is TRBV6-7; D not resolved. TRBV6-7 is identified as an open reading frame with a role that is uncertain. The CDR3 has 13 residues. Trimming left V 7 bases short and J 8 bases short, with 17 bases between. The CDR3 here is CASIGPSAYGYTF. The CDR3 DNA reads TGTGCCAGCATTGGGCCCTCCGCCTACGGCTACACCTTC.

This clone was counted many times. The chain employs TRBV30 and TRBJ2-5; the D gene is possibly TRBD2 (6 bases). Germline V gene lookup returns CDR1 GTSNPN and CDR2 SVGIG (reference sequence). V dropped 3 bases and J dropped 7 bases, with 18 bases sitting between them. This CDR3 is 14 amino acids long. CDR3 coding DNA: TGTGCCTGGAGGGATTGGAGGGCTCGAGGGACCCAGTACTTC. Its translation is CAWRDWRARGTQYF. Full variable domain (remainder filled in from reference TRBV30 and TRBJ2-5): SQTIHQWPATLVQPVGSPLSLECTVEGTSNPNLYWYRQAAGRGLQLLFYSVGIGQISSEVPQNLSASRPQDRQFILSSKKLLLSDSGFYLCAWRDWRARGTQYFGPGTRLLVL.

This clone was seen repeatedly, ten times or more. The chain uses TRBV30 and TRBJ1-1; D gene unclear. Germline V lookup: CDR1 GTSNPN, CDR2 SVGIG (reference sequence). V was clipped by 3 bases and J by 11 bases, with 10 bases between them. The CDR3 runs to 10 residues. Here the CDR3 DNA reads TGTGCCTGGAGCCCCGAAACCGCTTTCTTT. Its translation is CAWSPETAFF.

A word on this clone: Just one base apart from a much larger clone, this may be a read error. The rearrangement uses TRBV4-2 and TRBJ1-1; no definite D call. Trimming left V 5 bases short and J 3 bases short, with 13 bases between. This CDR3 is 14 amino acids long. The V gene's germline CDR1 is LGHNA and CDR2 YNFKEQ. CDR3 bases: TGTGCCAGCAGCAATATCGTGGTTGACACTGAAGCTTTCTTT. It specifies CASSNIVVDTEAFF.

The chain combines TRBV15 with TRBJ1-5; 7 bases align to TRBD1. The V gene's germline CDR1 is LNHNV and CDR2 YYDKDF (reference sequence). V was pared by 2 bases and J by 4 bases, with 8 bases of the junction left unmatched. This CDR3 comprises 16 residues. CDR3 in DNA: TGTGCCACCAGCAGACGGGCAGGGGGTGGAAATCAGCCCCAGCATTTT. It yields the protein CATSRRAGGGNQPQHF. The entire variable domain, with the rest obtained from reference TRBV15 and TRBJ1-5, is as follows: DAMVIQNPRYQVTQFGKPVTLSCSQTLNHNVMYWYQQKSSQAPKLLFHYYDKDFNNEADTPDNFQSRRPNTSFCFLDIRSPGLGDTAMYLCATSRRAGGGNQPQHFGDGTRLSIL.

This clone was observed a handful of times. This chain joins TRBV5-1 and TRBJ2-5; D possibly corresponds to TRBD1 (6 bases). CDR1 is SGHRS, CDR2 YFSETQ, per germline. V dropped 0 bases and J dropped 5 bases, with 11 bases sitting between them. CDR3 length: 14 residues. CDR3: CASSLEQGWETQYF. The CDR3 DNA is TGCGCCAGCAGCTTGGAACAGGGTTGGGAGACCCAGTACTTC.

Notes on this clone: It may be a read error: a sequence one base away is much more abundant. The sample contains more than one DNA sequence encoding this CDR3. The rearrangement uses TRBV29-1 and TRBJ2-1; TRBD2 matches at 7 bases. The germline gives CDR1 SQVTM, CDR2 ANQGSEA. This CDR3 region has 12 residues. CDR3 nucleotides: TGCAGTGTTGATTGGGGGGGCAATGAGCAGTTCTTC. Amino acid sequence: CSVDWGGNEQFF.

The genes are TRBV7-8 and TRBJ2-7; TRBD1 or TRBD2 may be the D gene (5 bases each). The CDR3 has 14 residues. Trimming left V 5 bases short and J 6 bases short, with 17 bases between. Germline V gene sequence: CDR1 SGHVS, CDR2 FQNEAQ. This CDR3 reads CASSLWGPEGEQYF. Written as DNA, the CDR3 is TGTGCCAGCAGCCTTTGGGGACCCGAGGGCGAGCAGTACTTC.